This TCR beta chain was profiled in a study of cytomegalovirus exposure and HLA in healthy donors. Primers for the PCR totalled 60 Vbeta and 13 Jbeta. Measured with immunoSEQ multiplex PCR; TCRdb has only the in-frame clones, and not every one. The sample contains fewer than 20,000 clones, about 75% of which appear only once. Germline-derived CDR1 and CDR2 are KGHSH and LQKENI. This CDR3 spans 13 amino acids. The V and J ends lost 6 bases and 1 base respectively, with 8 bases between them. Sequenced sample: PBMCs. The sequence derives from a man aged 18 to 29 in good health and CMV-seronegative. This chain uses TRBV18 with TRBJ2-3; D is uncertain. CDR3 sequence (DNA): TGTGCCAGCTCCTACTTCGGCACAGATACGCAGTATTTT. This sequence encodes CASSYFGTDTQYF.